Sequencing of this T cell receptor (beta chain) was carried out in a study of T-cell reconstitution after alpha-beta-depleted transplantation in children. Germline loops: CDR1 KGHDR, CDR2 SFDVKD. The CDR3 consists of 19 residues. J lost 2 bases, V lost 7 bases, and 14 bases had no gene match. This clonotype was observed many times. Unique molecular identifiers were used in preparing the TCRbeta library. One entry per CDR3 protein, called by TCRdb with MiXCR from the PCR reads. The sample shows about 270,000 distinct CDR3 sequences, 9.9% of them seen only once. Sequencing used PBMCs from the stem cell graft donor, obtained from the stem cell graft. The chain employs TRBV24-1 and TRBJ1-5; 12 bases are shared with TRBD1. The TCR originated in a human donor who donated a stem cell graft to a child with SCID. The CDR3 region has the DNA TGTGCCACCAGGGGACATGGGACAGGGGGCGAAAAGGGCAATCAGCCCCAGCATTTT. This sequence encodes CATRGHGTGGEKGNQPQHF.